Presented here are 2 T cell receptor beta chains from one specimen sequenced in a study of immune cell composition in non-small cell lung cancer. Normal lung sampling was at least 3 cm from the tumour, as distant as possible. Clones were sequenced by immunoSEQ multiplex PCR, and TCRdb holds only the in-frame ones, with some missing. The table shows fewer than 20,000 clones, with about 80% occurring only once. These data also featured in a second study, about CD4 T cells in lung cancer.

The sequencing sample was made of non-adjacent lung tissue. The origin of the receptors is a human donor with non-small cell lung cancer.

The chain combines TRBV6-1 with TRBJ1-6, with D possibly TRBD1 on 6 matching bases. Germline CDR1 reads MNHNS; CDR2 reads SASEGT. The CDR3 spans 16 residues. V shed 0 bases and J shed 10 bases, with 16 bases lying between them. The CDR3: CASSEAYGGAGSPLHF. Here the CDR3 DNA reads TGTGCCAGCAGTGAAGCGTACGGGGGGGCAGGATCACCCCTCCACTTT.

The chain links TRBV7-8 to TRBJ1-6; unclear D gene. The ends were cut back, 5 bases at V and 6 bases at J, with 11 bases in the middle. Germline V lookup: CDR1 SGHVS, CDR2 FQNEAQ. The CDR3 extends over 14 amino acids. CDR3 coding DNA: TGTGCCAGCAGCCTGGAAGATTTTAATTCACCCCTCCACTTT. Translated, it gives CASSLEDFNSPLHF.